Below are 14 T cell receptor beta chains sequenced from a single sample in a study of vaccination effects on CD4 cells after COVID-19. TCRdb's copy holds only in-frame clones and misses some; the assay was immunoSEQ multiplex PCR. The profile covers some 31,000 clones, with around three quarters appearing a single time and 3.5% to 4% taken by the ten largest. Cells that had been cultured for 9 to 10 days were the source of isolated CD4+ T cells. For these TCRs, the target antigens are not known. Sequencing used CD4+ T cells from PBMCs cultured without peptide, obtained before COVID-19 vaccination. The receptors stem from a human donor who received a COVID-19 vaccine.

The V gene is TRBV5-4, the J gene TRBJ2-2; tentatively, D is TRBD2 (5 bases). The V and J ends lost 3 bases and 3 bases respectively, with 12 bases between them. The CDR3 runs to 15 residues. Germline V gives CDR1 SGHNT, CDR2 YYREEE (reference sequence). CDR3 protein: CASSSKTGDTGELFF. DNA of the CDR3: TGTGCCAGCAGCTCCAAAACCGGGGACACCGGGGAGCTGTTTTTT.

V is TRBV29-1 and J is TRBJ1-2; D unresolved. Germline CDR1 and CDR2: SQVTM and ANQGSEA. CDR3 length: 12 amino acids. Trimming stripped 0 bases from V and 4 bases from J, with 6 bases between. The CDR3 DNA reads TGCAGCGTTGAAGATACGAGCTATGGCTACACCTTC. It codes for CSVEDTSYGYTF.

The chain couples TRBV18 to TRBJ1-5; 7 nucleotides agree with TRBD1. In germline, CDR1 is KGHSH, CDR2 LQKENI. Trimming took 3 bases from V and 3 from J; bases not matched to a gene: 5. The length of the CDR3 is 15 residues. CDR3 in amino acids: CASSPRQGFNQPQHF. The CDR3 bases are TGTGCCAGCTCACCTCGACAGGGCTTCAATCAGCCCCAGCATTTT.

This chain connects TRBV5-4 to TRBJ1-1, with D maybe TRBD1 (5 bases). V was clipped by 4 bases and J by 6 bases, with 13 bases between them. CDR3 length equals 13 residues. The germline V gene encodes CDR1 SGHNT and CDR2 YYREEE (reference sequence). The CDR3, as DNA: TGTGCCAGCAGCACCAGACAGTCCCCTGAAGCTTTCTTT. Protein: CASSTRQSPEAFF.

This clone was counted between two and nine times. This chain joins TRBV3-1 (or the pseudogene TRBV3-2) and TRBJ2-1; 14 bases map to TRBD2. J was trimmed by 10 bases and V by 7 bases; bases with no gene match: 6. In germline, CDR1 is LGHDT, CDR2 YNNKEL (reference sequence). This CDR3 region has 14 residues. The CDR3 DNA reads TGTGCCAGCACCGGGACTAGCGGGAGTTCCGAGCAGTTCTTC. It codes for CASTGTSGSSEQFF.

The gene calls are TRBV19 and TRBJ2-5, with 10 bases lining up with TRBD1. V shed 6 bases, J shed 4 bases, and the junction held 8 bases outside the gene matches. Germline-derived CDR1 and CDR2 are LNHDA and SQIVND (reference sequence). CDR3 length: 15 amino acids. The CDR3 reads CASRSGQGVVETQYF. In DNA form, the CDR3 reads TGTGCCAGTAGGTCAGGACAGGGGGTTGTAGAGACCCAGTACTTC.

In DNA, the CDR3 is TGCGCCAGCAGACCGACTATTTCCCCCGGGGAGCTGTTTTTT. Its protein is CASRPTISPGELFF. V is TRBV5-1 and J is TRBJ2-2; weak D call: TRBD2 (5 bases). The length of the CDR3 is 14 residues. Germline CDR1 and CDR2: SGHRS and YFSETQ. Trimming took 5 bases from V and 6 from J, leaving 14 bases between them.

The CDR3 loop is CASSQGAYNEQFF. In DNA, the CDR3 is TGTGCCAGCAGCCAGGGGGCCTACAATGAGCAGTTCTTC. This chain uses TRBV7-7 with TRBJ2-1, with 7 bases that match TRBD1. After removal of 5 bases from V and 2 bases from J, the junction contained 0 bases not matched to a gene. The germline gives CDR1 SSHAT, CDR2 FNYEAQ (reference sequence). This CDR3 contains 13 residues.

The chain recombines TRBV19 with TRBJ1-5, with 9 nucleotides matching TRBD1. This CDR3 is built from 13 residues. Germline loops: CDR1 LNHDA, CDR2 SQIVND (reference sequence). V lost 10 bases and J lost 4; bases outside the gene matches: 5. CDR3 DNA: TGTGCCATTTCAGACAGGGGGAATCAGCCCCAGCATTTT. Amino acids: CAISDRGNQPQHF.

CDR3 in DNA: TGTGCCAGCAGCCAGGGGACAGGGGGCAGCTCCTACGAGCAGTACTTC. Protein sequence: CASSQGTGGSSYEQYF. The rearrangement links TRBV3-1 (or the pseudogene TRBV3-2) to TRBJ2-7; TRBD1 aligns across 12 bases. The CDR3 contains 16 residues. The V and J ends lost 3 bases and 0 bases, in that order; junction bases with no gene match: 3. Per the germline V gene, CDR1 is LGHDT and CDR2 is YNNKEL (reference sequence).

The CDR3 loop is CATSDATTGSVYGYTF. CDR3 in DNA: TGTGCCACCAGTGATGCAACGACAGGGTCGGTCTATGGCTACACCTTC. The V and J genes are TRBV24-1 and TRBJ1-2; the match to TRBD1 covers 7 bases. The V gene end was trimmed by 3 bases and the J gene end by 4 bases; junction bases not matched to a gene: 10. CDR1 and CDR2 from the germline V gene are KGHDR and SFDVKD. The CDR3 is 16 amino acids.

The rearrangement uses TRBV19 and TRBJ1-1; no definite D call. Germline CDR1 is LNHDA and CDR2 is SQIVND (reference sequence). The CDR3 length is 16 residues. Trimming removed 5 bases from V and 0 bases from J, with 16 bases in between. DNA for the CDR3: TGTGCCAGTAGTCCGTCGACAATCCTCCTGAACACTGAAGCTTTCTTT. Translation gives CASSPSTILLNTEAFF.

This chain connects TRBV2 to TRBJ1-5; TRBD1 is a possible D gene (5 bases). The CDR3 runs 15 residues. V gave up 4 bases and J gave up 6 bases, with 16 bases separating them. In germline, CDR1 is SNHLY, CDR2 FYNNEI. The CDR3 protein is CASSVDSGEVQPQHF. CDR3 DNA sequence: TGTGCCAGCAGTGTAGACAGTGGGGAGGTTCAGCCCCAGCATTTT.

This clone was counted a few times. The J gene is TRBJ2-5, the V gene TRBV7-8; 15 nucleotides line up with TRBD2. Germline values: CDR1 SGHVS, CDR2 FQNEAQ. This CDR3 comprises 18 residues. V shed 5 bases, J shed 2 bases, and the junction held 9 bases outside the gene matches. This CDR3 reads CASSRTSGGASRQETQYF. CDR3 in DNA: TGTGCCAGCAGCCGGACTAGCGGGGGGGCGAGCCGGCAAGAGACCCAGTACTTC.